What follows describes a single T cell receptor beta chain. Its antigen is not known. The data were obtained in a study of shared clonotypes between healthy human individuals. Study observations and caveats: Specimens sampled were limited to blood, with tissue repertoires likely differing. A limitation of the genetic and exposure-history diversity represented arose from few donors.

Naivety among CD8 cells was defined by CD45RO negativity and positive CCR7 selection, thereby excluding terminally differentiated effector memory CD45RA+ cells. At deep level, the assay was performed. As handled by the study authors: Filtering differed, since immunoSEQ gave only junction sequences and no quality scores. Measured with immunoSEQ multiplex PCR; TCRdb has only the in-frame clones, and not every one. For V, J and clone size, that table is used; D and trimming come from the DNA. This repertoire shows about 2 million clones, 85% to 95% found once; its top ten account for roughly 1%. Sequences were obtained from naive CD8+ T cells sorted from blood. The sequence was collected from a man aged 18 to 29 in good health.

CDR3 DNA: TGTGCCAGCAGCGTAGCTGAACTAGCGGGCAATGAGCAGTTCTTC. Translation gives CASSVAELAGNEQFF. J is TRBJ2-1 and V is TRBV9, with TRBD2 matching 9 bases. Losses at the gene ends were 0 bases for V and 6 bases for J; bases not matched to a gene: 4. The CDR3 runs 15 residues. In germline, CDR1 is SGDLS, CDR2 YYNGEE.